This T cell receptor (beta chain) came from a study of blood T cell repertoires in COVID-19. Across the study: Samples taken during acute and convalescent COVID-19 were collected in the United States, Italy and Spain. Sources were T cells, B-cell-depleted T cells, or PBMCs; the material itself was cDNA or gDNA.

Per the original methods: Counts of nucleated cells, estimated from reference gene primer amplification, were obtained. The repertoire was sequenced with immunoSEQ multiplex PCR; TCRdb's copy has only in-frame clones and lacks some. The DNA gave D and trimming, while V, J and clone size come from that table. Here the sample spans fewer than 110,000 clones, roughly 90% being singletons. After removal of 5 bases from V and 3 bases from J, the junction contained 6 bases not matched to a gene. CDR3 length equals 15 residues. The germline V gene encodes CDR1 SGHVS and CDR2 FNYEAQ. Source material: peripheral blood. The clonotype originates from a woman aged 60-70 years with acute or convalescent COVID-19. The chain has TRBV7-6 and TRBJ1-5, with TRBD1 matching over 8 bases. Here the CDR3 reads CASSVGTGYNQPQHF. CDR3 nucleotide sequence: TGTGCCAGCAGCGTTGGGACAGGCTACAATCAGCCCCAGCATTTT. Looking up the rest from reference TRBV7-6 and TRBJ1-5 gives the full variable domain: GAGVSQSPRYKVTKRGQDVALRCDPISGHVSLYWYRQALGQGPEFLTYFNYEAQQDKSGLPNDRFSAERPEGSISTLTIQRTEQRDSAMYRCASSVGTGYNQPQHFGDGTRLSIL.